This is a list of T cell receptor beta chains from one sample in a study of cytomegalovirus exposure and HLA in healthy donors. TCRdb's table, derived via immunoSEQ multiplex PCR, lists solely in-frame clones and lacks some. Of roughly 150,000 clones listed, 75% to 85% are singletons. The sample taken for sequencing was PBMCs. These receptors all come from a woman aged 18-29 years in good health and CMV-seronegative. The CDR3 runs from the conserved cysteine through the conserved F or W. The D gene is left open where the match is weak. Size tells how often a clone was seen (once, few, many) or the class of an expanded clone, and some rows leave it out.

CDR3nt: TGCGCCAGCAGCTTGACCCCCGGGGGGAGCTATGGCTACACCTTC
CDR3aa: CASSLTPGGSYGYTF
v_gene: TRBV5-1
abundance: -
d_gene: -
len: 15
j_gene: TRBJ1-2

CDR3nt: TGTGCCAGCAGTTCCACCTACAGGGCCGATGAGCAGTTCTTC
CDR3aa: CASSSTYRADEQFF
v_gene: TRBV11-1
abundance: -
d_gene: -
len: 14
j_gene: TRBJ2-1

CDR3nt: TGTGCCAGCAGTAAGGGACTAGCGGGGGATAGCGAGCAGTACTTC
CDR3aa: CASSKGLAGDSEQYF
v_gene: TRBV6-5
abundance: -
d_gene: TRBD2
len: 15
j_gene: TRBJ2-7

CDR3nt: TGTGCCAGTAGTATAGGAGGCGTCGTGGCCTACGAGCAGTACTTC
CDR3aa: CASSIGGVVAYEQYF
v_gene: TRBV19
abundance: few
d_gene: -
len: 15
j_gene: TRBJ2-7

CDR3nt: TGTGCCAGCAGCCCCGGACCGGGGGCCTACAATGAGCAGTTCTTC
CDR3aa: CASSPGPGAYNEQFF
v_gene: TRBV7-3
abundance: -
d_gene: -
len: 15
j_gene: TRBJ2-1

CDR3nt: TGTGCCAGCAGTGAATATATTACAGCTGAAGCTTTCTTT
CDR3aa: CASSEYITAEAFF
v_gene: TRBV6-1
abundance: -
d_gene: -
len: 13
j_gene: TRBJ1-1

CDR3nt: TGTGCCAGTAGTGGGACAGGGATTTCAGGAGGCTACACCTTC
CDR3aa: CASSGTGISGGYTF
v_gene: TRBV19
abundance: -
d_gene: TRBD1
len: 14
j_gene: TRBJ1-2

CDR3nt: TGTGCCAGCAGTCTCAGAATAACTGAAGCTTTCTTT
CDR3aa: CASSLRITEAFF
v_gene: TRBV7-8
abundance: -
d_gene: -
len: 12
j_gene: TRBJ1-1

CDR3nt: TGCGCCAGCAGCTTATCCGGGGAGTCCAATGGCTACACCTTC
CDR3aa: CASSLSGESNGYTF
v_gene: TRBV5-1
abundance: -
d_gene: -
len: 14
j_gene: TRBJ1-2

CDR3nt: TGTGCCAGCAGTGTTCAGGACACTCTTTCCAAAAACATTCAGTACTTC
CDR3aa: CASSVQDTLSKNIQYF
v_gene: TRBV6-1
abundance: -
d_gene: -
len: 16
j_gene: TRBJ2-4